The 26 T cell receptor beta chains below were found in one sample sequenced in a study of shared clonotypes between healthy human individuals. Some clones are missing from TCRdb's copy, which holds only in-frame ones; the method was immunoSEQ multiplex PCR. In the table there are approximately 1,500,000 clones, approximately 96% of which are singletons. The specimen sequenced was naive CD4+ T cells sorted from blood. Subset defined: CD45RA+ positively selected. The origin of the receptors is a man aged 30 to 45 in good health.

The chain links TRBV7-9 to TRBJ1-2; D is unclear. This CDR3 comprises 14 residues. The V end lost 1 base, the J end lost 0 bases, and 6 bases lay between the germline ends. The germline V gene has CDR1 SEHNR and CDR2 FQNEAQ (reference sequence). The DNA for the CDR3 is TGTGCCAGCAGCTTAGACAGTCCTAACTATGGCTACACCTTC. Translating it yields CASSLDSPNYGYTF.

The chain has TRBV5-1 and TRBJ1-2; D call uncertain. Germline V lookup: CDR1 SGHRS, CDR2 YFSETQ. V was trimmed by 0 bases and J by 5 bases, leaving 11 bases between them. There are 14 residues in the CDR3. The CDR3 DNA sequence: TGCGCCAGCAGCTTGGGGGCCATTCCATATGGCTACACCTTC. Translated, it gives CASSLGAIPYGYTF.

The rearrangement uses TRBV7-9 and TRBJ1-1; a weak D match, TRBD1 (6 bases). This CDR3 is 15 amino acids long. V lost 4 bases and J 2 bases, leaving 14 bases between the germline ends. The germline gives CDR1 SEHNR, CDR2 FQNEAQ (reference sequence). CDR3 bases: TGTGCCAGCAGCTCCCCAGGGACACCTAACACTGAAGCTTTCTTT. This codes for CASSSPGTPNTEAFF.

The rearrangement links TRBV7-9 to TRBJ1-3; D not certain. Trimming took off 5 bases at V and 3 bases at J, with 11 bases between the two ends. This CDR3 has 14 amino acids. Germline V gene data show CDR1 as SEHNR and CDR2 as FQNEAQ (reference sequence). As DNA, the CDR3 is TGTGCCAGCAGCCCCCCGGGAGGTGGAAACACCATATATTTT. The encoded protein is CASSPPGGGNTIYF. The entire variable domain, with the rest obtained from reference TRBV7-9 and TRBJ1-3, is as follows: DTGVSQNPRHKITKRGQNVTFRCDPISEHNRLYWYRQTLGQGPEFLTYFQNEAQLEKSRLLSDRFSAERPKGSFSTLEIQRTEQGDSAMYLCASSPPGGGNTIYFGEGSWLTVV.

The V call is TRBV6-6, the J call TRBJ2-7, with unresolved D. V lost 1 base, J lost 4 bases, and 11 bases lay in between. The CDR3 sequence is 14 residues long. Germline values: CDR1 MNHNY, CDR2 SVGAGI (reference sequence). The CDR3 loop is CASSYFMNVYEQYF. In DNA, the CDR3 is TGTGCCAGCAGTTACTTTATGAACGTATACGAGCAGTACTTC.

The sample holds one count of this clone. The V gene is TRBV7-8, the J gene TRBJ2-1; D ambiguous. V was trimmed by 2 bases and J by 0 bases, leaving 17 bases between them. This CDR3 contains 18 residues. Looked up from germline, CDR1 is SGHVS and CDR2 is FQNEAQ. The CDR3 DNA reads as TGTGCCAGCAGCTTAACACTACGTGCGGTCAGCTCCTACAATGAGCAGTTCTTC. Translated, it gives CASSLTLRAVSSYNEQFF.

J is TRBJ2-5 and V is TRBV5-6; TRBD2 matches 14 bases. This CDR3 has 17 residues. Germline V gives CDR1 SGHDT, CDR2 YYEEEE. V lost 1 base and J lost 4; bases outside the gene matches: 6. The CDR3 here is CASSLLTSGRARETQYF. The CDR3 DNA follows: TGTGCCAGCAGCTTGTTGACTAGCGGGAGGGCCAGAGAGACCCAGTACTTC.

J is TRBJ2-2 and V is TRBV30; 9 nucleotides match TRBD2. Per the germline V gene, CDR1 is GTSNPN and CDR2 is SVGIG (reference sequence). The CDR3 has 15 amino acids. V was pared by 1 base and J by 2 bases, with 2 bases of the junction left unmatched. CDR3 amino acids: CAWSGGRDNTGELFF. For the CDR3, the DNA is TGTGCCTGGAGTGGCGGGAGGGACAACACCGGGGAGCTGTTTTTT.

This chain links TRBV29-1 with TRBJ2-2; TRBD1 agrees at 7 bases. The germline gives CDR1 SQVTM, CDR2 ANQGSEA. V dropped 7 bases and J dropped 3; count of bases not matched to a gene: 8. The CDR3 contains 14 residues. The CDR3, as DNA: TGCAGCGGCCTTACAGGGGCTCACACCGGGGAGCTGTTTTTT. It encodes CSGLTGAHTGELFF.

The V call is TRBV5-8, the J call TRBJ2-2; D call uncertain. Deletions cut 10 bases from V and 5 bases from J, with 30 bases between. The CDR3 has 18 amino acids. The germline V gene has CDR1 SGHTS and CDR2 YDEGEE. For the CDR3, the DNA is TGTGCCCAATCGATGAGTGGCCTCCAACGGCGCCTTACCGGGGAGCTGTTTTTT. Protein product: CAQSMSGLQRRLTGELFF.

The chain is built from TRBV5-4 and TRBJ2-1; D unresolved. The length of the CDR3 is 16 residues. V dropped 3 bases and J dropped 2 bases, with 15 bases sitting between them. Germline assignment: CDR1 SGHNT and CDR2 YYREEE (reference sequence). The CDR3 region is CASSSLPDLTYNEQFF. CDR3 nucleotide sequence: TGTGCCAGCAGCTCCCTTCCGGACCTAACCTACAATGAGCAGTTCTTC.

The chain joins TRBV5-1 to TRBJ1-5, with D unclear. CDR1 and CDR2 from the germline V gene are SGHRS and YFSETQ. CDR3 length equals 14 residues. Trimming stripped 3 bases from V and 3 bases from J, with 10 bases between. CDR3 residues: CASSSDGDNQPQHF. The CDR3 region has the DNA TGCGCCAGCAGCTCCGACGGTGACAATCAGCCCCAGCATTTT. Full variable domain (outside the CDR3, taken from reference TRBV5-1 and TRBJ1-5): KAGVTQTPRYLIKTRGQQVTLSCSPISGHRSVSWYQQTPGQGLQFLFEYFSETQRNKGNFPGRFSGRQFSNSRSEMNVSTLELGDSALYLCASSSDGDNQPQHFGDGTRLSIL.

The sample holds one count of this clone. The rearrangement joins TRBV11-3 to TRBJ2-3; D remains unclear. V was pared by 1 base and J by 0 bases, with 8 bases between. Germline CDR1 and CDR2: SGHNT and YENEEA. This CDR3 spans 15 amino acids. The chain's CDR3 is CASSLGPTSTDTQYF. The CDR3 nucleotides are TGTGCCAGCAGCTTAGGACCTACGAGCACAGATACGCAGTATTTT. Full variable domain (rest looked up from reference TRBV11-3 and TRBJ2-3): EAGVVQSPRYKIIEKKQPVAFWCNPISGHNTLYWYLQNLGQGPELLIRYENEEAVDDSQLPKDRFSAERLKGVDSTLKIQPAELGDSAVYLCASSLGPTSTDTQYFGPGTRLTVL.

The chain joins TRBV4-1 to TRBJ1-1; D might be TRBD1 (5 bases). The CDR3 contains 16 residues. From germline, CDR1 is MGHRA and CDR2 YSYEKL. Trimming removed 1 base at V and 1 base at J, with 13 bases between. CDR3 sequence reads: CASSQVRGLANTEAFF. In DNA form, the CDR3 reads TGCGCCAGCAGCCAAGTAAGGGGATTGGCGAACACTGAAGCTTTCTTT.

The gene calls are TRBV6-5 and TRBJ2-2; D uncertain. CDR3 length: 15 residues. Germline assignment: CDR1 MNHEY and CDR2 SVGAGI. V was clipped by 4 bases and J by 7 bases, with 16 bases between them. The CDR3 loop reads CASSFRTPSSGELFF. CDR3 nucleotide sequence: TGTGCCAGCAGTTTCCGGACGCCTTCCAGCGGGGAGCTGTTTTTT.

CDR3 protein: CASSPKRGSYNEQFF. The DNA for the CDR3 is TGCGCCAGCAGCCCAAAACGGGGCTCCTACAATGAGCAGTTCTTC. V is TRBV4-3 and J is TRBJ2-1, with a weak D call TRBD2 (5 bases). This CDR3 has 15 amino acids. CDR1 LGHNA and CDR2 YSLEER come from the germline V gene. V lost 4 bases, J lost 0 bases, and 10 bases lay in between.

The chain recombines TRBV15 with TRBJ2-3; no definite D call. The CDR3 is 15 amino acids. Germline V gene lookup returns CDR1 LNHNV and CDR2 YYDKDF (reference sequence). V lost 3 bases and J 4 bases, leaving 14 bases between the germline ends. CDR3 DNA sequence: TGTGCCACCAGCAGCGCCCTTAGGGCGTCAGATACGCAGTATTTT. Protein product: CATSSALRASDTQYF.

Written as DNA, the CDR3 is TGTGCCAGCAGCGTAGGGGAGGGTCAAATCGGGTACAATGAGCAGTTCTTC. Amino acids: CASSVGEGQIGYNEQFF. This chain links TRBV9 with TRBJ2-1, with TRBD2 matching over 7 bases. Germline loops: CDR1 SGDLS, CDR2 YYNGEE. CDR3 length: 17 residues. J was trimmed by 4 bases and V by 0 bases; bases with no gene match: 10.

Comments on this clone: The junction departs from the called germline gene at one end, perhaps through a read error. V usage is TRBV18 and J usage is TRBJ2-5; D tentatively fits TRBD1 or TRBD2 (5 bases each). The CDR3 runs to 15 residues. From germline, CDR1 is KGHSH and CDR2 LQKENI. CDR3 sequence (DNA): TGTGCCAGCTCACCTGTAGGGACGTACCAAGAGATCCAGTACTTC. Translated, it gives CASSPVGTYQEIQYF.

V usage is TRBV5-1 and J usage is TRBJ2-7; 16 bases are shared with TRBD2. The CDR3 covers 16 residues. Germline CDR1 is SGHRS and CDR2 is YFSETQ. The ends lost 4 bases at V and 6 bases at J; junction bases unmatched: 7. The CDR3 protein is CASSGGTSGRAGEQYF. The CDR3 DNA reads as TGCGCCAGCAGCGGCGGGACTAGCGGGAGGGCGGGCGAGCAGTACTTC.

V and J are TRBV19 and TRBJ2-1; TRBD2 agrees at 10 bases. V was pared by 2 bases and J by 7 bases, with 8 bases of the junction left unmatched. The length of the CDR3 is 16 residues. From germline, CDR1 is LNHDA and CDR2 SQIVND (reference sequence). The CDR3 coding sequence is TGTGCCAGTAGTATACCCACTAGCGGGATGATAAATGAGCAGTTCTTC. Translated: CASSIPTSGMINEQFF.

This sequence joins TRBV29-1 and TRBJ2-1; 10 bases fit TRBD2. V lost 4 bases to trimming and J lost 10 bases; unmatched junction nucleotides: 7. This CDR3 spans 13 amino acids. Germline loops: CDR1 SQVTM, CDR2 ANQGSEA. CDR3 sequence (DNA): TGCAGCGTTGCTAGCGGGAGCTTTTTCGAGCAGTTCTTC. Its protein is CSVASGSFFEQFF.

As DNA, the CDR3 is TGTGCCAGCAGTACTAGCGTGGATGAGCAGTTCTTC. This codes for CASSTSVDEQFF. The V call is TRBV11-3, the J call TRBJ2-1; the match to TRBD2 covers 7 bases. V lost 6 bases to trimming and J lost 8 bases; unmatched junction nucleotides: 4. CDR3 size: 12 residues. Germline V gene sequence: CDR1 SGHNT, CDR2 YENEEA.

This clone was seen just once. J is TRBJ2-1 and V is TRBV27, with D perhaps TRBD2 (5 bases). Germline lookup yields CDR1 MNHEY and CDR2 SMNVEV (reference sequence). CDR3 length: 14 amino acids. Trimming took 9 bases from V and 4 from J, leaving 16 bases between them. The CDR3 region is CARTDVGGYNEQFF. The CDR3 region has the DNA TGTGCCAGGACCGACGTAGGAGGTTACAATGAGCAGTTCTTC.

J is TRBJ2-5 and V is TRBV9, with no clear D. This CDR3 is built from 13 residues. The V end was cut by 4 bases, the J end by 1 base, with 8 bases between. Germline assignment: CDR1 SGDLS and CDR2 YYNGEE. The CDR3 here is CASSRRSQETQYF. The CDR3 bases are TGTGCCAGCAGCCGACGGTCCCAAGAGACCCAGTACTTC. The whole variable domain, remainder taken from reference TRBV9 and TRBJ2-5, is DSGVTQTPKHLITATGQRVTLRCSPRSGDLSVYWYQQSLDQGLQFLIQYYNGEERAKGNILERFSAQQFPDLHSELNLSSLELGDSALYFCASSRRSQETQYFGPGTRLLVL.

The CDR3 bases are TGTGCCAGCAGTCGTGGACAGGGCGATACGCAGTATTTT. Residues: CASSRGQGDTQYF. The V and J genes are TRBV6-6 and TRBJ2-3; TRBD1 agrees at 8 bases. This CDR3 comprises 13 residues. Trimming took 5 bases from V and 6 from J; bases not matched to a gene: 4. Germline CDR1 and CDR2: MNHNY and SVGAGI (reference sequence).